This TCR beta chain was obtained from a study of tumor and adjacent non-tumor tissue in lung cancer. Whole-study context: Patients comprised about a dozen adenocarcinoma, a couple of squamous cell carcinoma and 1 small cell lung cancer.

The library came from three nested PCR rounds adapted from ARM-PCR protocols. TCRdb used MiXCR to reprocess the multiplex PCR reads, holding one entry per CDR3 protein. This sample carries over 100,000 distinct CDR3 sequences, approximately 82% of them seen once, and the ten largest clones take about 40%. To note about this clonotype: This sequence may be a read error, since a much larger clone differs from it by one base.

RNA was extracted from bulk tissue without any cell sorting. The V end lost 2 bases, the J end lost 10 bases, and 14 bases lay between the germline ends. Per germline, CDR1 MNHEY and CDR2 SVGEGT. There are 13 residues in the CDR3. Material: lung tumor tissue. The receptor was isolated from an older woman with non-small cell lung cancer. The genes are TRBV6-2 or TRBV6-3 and TRBJ1-2; D possibly corresponds to TRBD1 (5 bases). CDR3 nucleotide sequence: TGTGCCAGCAGTTACCAGGGTCTGAATGTCTACACCTTC. Translated: CASSYQGLNVYTF.